The 23 T cell receptor beta chains given below trace back to one sample, sequenced in a study of blood T cell repertoires in COVID-19. Clones were read by immunoSEQ multiplex PCR, and TCRdb kept only the in-frame ones, dropping some. The sample has roughly 320,000 clones, just under 90% seen once. The sample comprised peripheral blood. Receptors were obtained from a woman aged 25-40 years with COVID-19, enrolled during active disease.

The V call is TRBV6-5, the J call TRBJ1-1, with unresolved D. This CDR3 region has 13 residues. V gave up 7 bases and J gave up 5 bases, with 14 bases separating them. Germline CDR1 and CDR2: MNHEY and SVGAGI. Here the CDR3 reads CASTSRSGTEAFF. CDR3 DNA sequence: TGTGCCAGCACCTCCAGGTCGGGAACTGAAGCTTTCTTT.

The V call is TRBV11-2, the J call TRBJ1-2, with D maybe TRBD1 (6 bases). The V end lost 2 bases, the J end lost 6 bases, and 16 bases lay between the germline ends. Germline V gives CDR1 SGHAT, CDR2 FQNNGV. The CDR3 is made up of 15 amino acids. CDR3 sequence (DNA): TGTGCCAGCAGCTTACTACTAGGGGGGGAGGATGGCTACACCTTC. Protein sequence: CASSLLLGGEDGYTF. The full variable domain, completed using reference TRBV11-2 and TRBJ1-2, is EAGVAQSPRYKIIEKRQSVAFWCNPISGHATLYWYQQILGQGPKLLIQFQNNGVVDDSQLPKDRFSAERLKGVDSTLKIQPAKLEDSAVYLCASSLLLGGEDGYTFGSGTRLTVV.

The V gene is TRBV19, the J gene TRBJ1-1, with D unclear. CDR1 LNHDA and CDR2 SQIVND come from the germline V gene (reference sequence). The CDR3 runs to 17 residues. The germline V and J ends were trimmed by 0 bases and 6 bases, with 20 bases remaining between them. The CDR3 sequence: CASSIDGRTRSRAEAFF. CDR3 bases: TGTGCCAGTAGTATAGATGGGAGGACGCGATCTCGGGCTGAAGCTTTCTTT. The full variable domain, completed using reference TRBV19 and TRBJ1-1, is DGGITQSPKYLFRKEGQNVTLSCEQNLNHDAMYWYRQDPGQGLRLIYYSQIVNDFQKGDIAEGYSVSREKKESFPLTVTSAQKNPTAFYLCASSIDGRTRSRAEAFFGQGTRLTVV.

V is TRBV25-1 and J is TRBJ1-3; 10 positions match TRBD1. The CDR3 has 17 amino acids. Looked up from germline, CDR1 is MGHDK and CDR2 is SYGVNS. The J segment lost 1 base and the V segment lost 3 bases, leaving 6 bases of the junction unmatched. The CDR3 reads CASSETGGLPSGNTIYF. CDR3 bases: TGTGCCAGCAGTGAGACAGGGGGCCTTCCATCTGGAAACACCATATATTTT.

The chain links TRBV7-9 to TRBJ2-2, with 10 bases lining up with TRBD1. This CDR3 is 15 amino acids long. J gave up 3 bases and V 3 bases, and 1 base lay outside the gene matches. CDR1 is SEHNR and CDR2 is FQNEAQ in the germline V gene (reference sequence). The chain's CDR3 is CASSFGTGDTGELFF. CDR3 sequence (DNA): TGTGCCAGCAGCTTCGGGACAGGGGACACCGGGGAGCTGTTTTTT.

The rearrangement joins TRBV11-2 to TRBJ2-5, with D unresolved. The CDR3 is made up of 14 amino acids. The V end was cut by 0 bases, the J end by 4 bases, with 9 bases between. Germline loops: CDR1 SGHAT, CDR2 FQNNGV. The CDR3, as DNA: TGTGCCAGCAGCTTAGATGTCACTCCAGAGACCCAGTACTTC. This sequence encodes CASSLDVTPETQYF.

The rearrangement joins TRBV3-1 (or the pseudogene TRBV3-2) to TRBJ2-2, with D maybe TRBD1 (5 bases). Deletions cut 5 bases from V and 2 bases from J, with 15 bases between. The length of the CDR3 is 16 residues. CDR1 and CDR2 (germline): LGHDT, YNNKEL (reference sequence). The chain's CDR3 is CASSYAGSRNTGELFF. The CDR3 region has the DNA TGTGCCAGCAGCTACGCAGGGTCGCGAAACACCGGGGAGCTGTTTTTT.

This clone was picked up one time. The chain uses TRBV5-1 and TRBJ1-1, with D unresolved. CDR3 length equals 13 residues. Germline CDR1 SGHRS, CDR2 YFSETQ. Trimming stripped 0 bases from V and 0 bases from J, with 3 bases between. The DNA for the CDR3 is TGCGCCAGCAGCTTGGCCTTGAACACTGAAGCTTTCTTT. This encodes CASSLALNTEAFF.

This clone was counted once. V is TRBV9 and J is TRBJ2-3, with D tentatively TRBD2 (5 bases). In germline, CDR1 is SGDLS, CDR2 YYNGEE. The ends were cut back, 0 bases at V and 6 bases at J, with 8 bases in the middle. This CDR3 has 13 residues. The CDR3 loop reads CASSVAAGDTQYF. As DNA, the CDR3 is TGTGCCAGCAGCGTAGCGGCGGGTGATACGCAGTATTTT.

The V gene is TRBV28, the J gene TRBJ1-3, with D tentatively TRBD1 (5 bases). This CDR3 spans 16 amino acids. V gave up 4 bases and J gave up 1 base, with 14 bases separating them. Germline CDR1 reads MDHEN; CDR2 reads SYDVKM. CDR3 bases: TGTGCCAGCAGTTACAGGACCCTCCAATCTGGAAACACCATATATTTT. Residues: CASSYRTLQSGNTIYF.

This clone was detected only a few times. The gene calls are TRBV19 and TRBJ1-6; 9 bases map to TRBD1. The length of the CDR3 is 14 residues. Germline lookup yields CDR1 LNHDA and CDR2 SQIVND (reference sequence). With V trimmed by 5 bases and J by 9 bases, 5 bases remained unmatched. The DNA of the CDR3 is TGTGCCAGTAGTGCGGGACAGGGCCGTTCACCCCTCCACTTT. Its protein product is CASSAGQGRSPLHF.

The chain recombines TRBV28 with TRBJ1-5; 8 nucleotides match TRBD1. Germline lookup yields CDR1 MDHEN and CDR2 SYDVKM. After removal of 5 bases from V and 4 bases from J, the junction contained 10 bases not matched to a gene. This CDR3 contains 16 residues. The CDR3 reads CASSPWQGASNQPQHF. CDR3 bases: TGTGCCAGCAGTCCATGGCAGGGGGCTTCTAATCAGCCCCAGCATTTT.

V usage is TRBV5-1 and J usage is TRBJ1-1; D gene ambiguous. Per the germline V gene, CDR1 is SGHRS and CDR2 is YFSETQ. The CDR3 consists of 15 residues. The germline V and J ends were trimmed by 1 base and 4 bases, with 14 bases remaining between them. The CDR3 DNA reads TGCGCCAGCAGCTTGAATAGTGGGCTAAGCACTGAAGCTTTCTTT. Protein product: CASSLNSGLSTEAFF.

V usage is TRBV6-5 and J usage is TRBJ1-6; 9 positions agree with TRBD1. Germline CDR1 is MNHEY and CDR2 is SVGAGI. Losses at the gene ends were 2 bases for V and 14 bases for J; bases not matched to a gene: 10. The CDR3 runs 15 residues. The CDR3 spells CASSYPSGTGTALHF. As DNA, the CDR3 is TGTGCCAGCAGTTACCCCTCCGGGACAGGGACGGCCCTCCACTTT.

V is TRBV7-3 and J is TRBJ2-3, with 8 bases aligning to TRBD2. CDR1 is SGHTA and CDR2 is FQGTGA in the germline V gene. J lost 2 bases, V lost 2 bases, and 3 bases had no gene match. The CDR3 covers 15 residues. The CDR3 nucleotides read TGTGCCAGCAGCTTATTAGCGGGGCCCACAGATACGCAGTATTTT. This gives the protein CASSLLAGPTDTQYF.

This chain links TRBV11-2 with TRBJ2-7; 8 bases line up with TRBD1. This CDR3 has 17 residues. Looked up from germline, CDR1 is SGHAT and CDR2 is FQNNGV. V lost 4 bases, J lost 0 bases, and 11 bases stayed unmatched. CDR3 bases: TGTGCCAGCAGCTCGGATGGACAGGGAATGTTCTCCTACGAGCAGTACTTC. Its translation is CASSSDGQGMFSYEQYF. The full variable domain, with the rest looked up from reference TRBV11-2 and TRBJ2-7, is EAGVAQSPRYKIIEKRQSVAFWCNPISGHATLYWYQQILGQGPKLLIQFQNNGVVDDSQLPKDRFSAERLKGVDSTLKIQPAKLEDSAVYLCASSSDGQGMFSYEQYFGPGTRLTVT.

The chain employs TRBV7-2 and TRBJ2-3; 7 nucleotides agree with TRBD2. The CDR3 runs to 16 residues. Germline loops: CDR1 SGHTA, CDR2 FQGNSA. J lost 4 bases, V lost 0 bases, and 7 bases had no gene match. CDR3 nucleotides: TGTGCCAGCAGCTTAGCTTGGGGGGGTGCATCAGATACGCAGTATTTT. Its protein is CASSLAWGGASDTQYF.

V is TRBV11-1 and J is TRBJ2-2; 12 nucleotides line up with TRBD1. CDR1 is SGHAT, CDR2 FQDESV, per germline (reference sequence). The CDR3 consists of 16 residues. The V and J ends lost 5 bases and 7 bases, in that order; junction bases with no gene match: 8. CDR3 amino acids: CASSPEGDRGRGELFF. DNA for the CDR3: TGTGCCAGCAGCCCTGAAGGGGACAGGGGGCGCGGGGAGCTGTTTTTT.

This clone was recorded once. The rearrangement joins TRBV2 to TRBJ1-2, with TRBD1 as a possible D gene (6 bases). Deletions cut 1 base from V and 3 bases from J, with 12 bases between. The CDR3 runs to 15 residues. Germline V lookup: CDR1 SNHLY, CDR2 FYNNEI. The CDR3 here is CASSEEAGADYGYTF. The DNA for the CDR3 is TGTGCCAGCAGTGAAGAGGCGGGGGCGGACTATGGCTACACCTTC. Full variable domain (remainder filled in from reference TRBV2 and TRBJ1-2): EPEVTQTPSHQVTQMGQEVILRCVPISNHLYFYWYRQILGQKVEFLVSFYNNEISEKSEIFDDQFSVERPDGSNFTLKIRSTKLEDSAMYFCASSEEAGADYGYTFGSGTRLTVV.

V usage is TRBV7-3 and J usage is TRBJ2-7; 7 positions match TRBD2. CDR3 length equals 14 residues. J was trimmed by 1 base and V by 5 bases; bases with no gene match: 5. Germline V lookup: CDR1 SGHTA, CDR2 FQGTGA. CDR3 coding DNA: TGTGCCAGCAGCCCTCTAGCGGAGTCCTACGAGCAGTACTTC. Translated, it gives CASSPLAESYEQYF.

The chain couples TRBV3-1 (or the pseudogene TRBV3-2) to TRBJ1-2; 8 nucleotides align to TRBD1. Germline V gene lookup returns CDR1 LGHDT and CDR2 YNNKEL (reference sequence). The V segment lost 1 base and the J segment 5 bases; nucleotides outside the gene matches: 9. The CDR3 spans 16 residues. In nucleotides, the CDR3 is TGTGCCAGCAGCCAAGTCGCCAGGGGGCCCCATTATGGCTACACCTTC. Protein: CASSQVARGPHYGYTF.

The rearrangement uses TRBV5-4 and TRBJ1-2; 7 bases agree with TRBD1. Germline-derived CDR1 and CDR2 are SGHNT and YYREEE (reference sequence). CDR3 length: 13 residues. J lost 4 bases, V lost 4 bases, and 4 bases had no gene match. The CDR3: CASSPEGAYGYTF. CDR3 nucleotides: TGTGCCAGCAGCCCGGAGGGGGCCTATGGCTACACCTTC. Combining the CDR3 with reference TRBV5-4 and TRBJ1-2 gives the whole variable domain ETGVTQSPTHLIKTRGQQVTLRCSSQSGHNTVSWYQQALGQGPQFIFQYYREEENGRGNFPPRFSGLQFPNYSSELNVNALELDDSALYLCASSPEGAYGYTFGSGTRLTVV.

J is TRBJ2-1 and V is TRBV11-3; 8 bases fit TRBD2. The CDR3 has 16 residues. V was clipped by 5 bases and J by 10 bases; unmatched bases: 16. The germline V gene has CDR1 SGHNT and CDR2 YENEEA. The CDR3 spells CASSLQAGALPREQFF. The DNA of the CDR3 is TGTGCCAGCAGCCTCCAAGCGGGGGCGCTCCCCAGGGAGCAGTTCTTC.